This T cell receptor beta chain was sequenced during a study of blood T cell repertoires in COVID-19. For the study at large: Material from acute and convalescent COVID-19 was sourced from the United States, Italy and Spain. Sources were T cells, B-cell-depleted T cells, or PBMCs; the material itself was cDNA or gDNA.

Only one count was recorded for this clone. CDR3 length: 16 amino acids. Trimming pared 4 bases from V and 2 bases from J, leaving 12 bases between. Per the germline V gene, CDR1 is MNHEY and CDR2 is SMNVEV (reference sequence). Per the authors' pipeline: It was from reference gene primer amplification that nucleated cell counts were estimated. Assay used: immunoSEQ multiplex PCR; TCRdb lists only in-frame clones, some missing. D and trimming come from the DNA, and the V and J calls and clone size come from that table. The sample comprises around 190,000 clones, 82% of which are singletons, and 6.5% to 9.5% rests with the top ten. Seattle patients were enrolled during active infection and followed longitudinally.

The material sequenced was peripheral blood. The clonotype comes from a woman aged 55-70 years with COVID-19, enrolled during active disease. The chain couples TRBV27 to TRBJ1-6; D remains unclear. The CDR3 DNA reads TGTGCCAGCAGTTCCTCAGGTTTCCCCTATAATTCACCCCTCCACTTT. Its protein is CASSSSGFPYNSPLHF.